The rows below give T cell receptor beta chains drawn from one sample of a study of post-analysis software for immune sequencing data. TCRdb ran MiXCR on the PCR reads and lists one entry per CDR3 protein. Found here are 700,000 to 900,000 distinct CDR3 sequences, roughly 50% of them singletons; the top ten hold approximately 4.4%. Input material: blood. The receptors here all came from a girl under 18 with multiple sclerosis. Both conserved end residues are part of each CDR3. The order of the fields is D gene, J gene, V gene, clone size, CDR3 DNA, CDR3 protein. The D gene is left open where the match is weak. The listing skips clone size in some rows; elsewhere it reads once, few, many or a size class.

d_call: .
j_call: TRBJ2-7
v_call: TRBV28
clone_size: .
cdr3_nt: TGTGCCACCAGAGACAGGCGGGGGTCCTACGAGCAGTACTTC
cdr3_aa: CATRDRRGSYEQYF

d_call: .
j_call: TRBJ2-1
v_call: TRBV20-1
clone_size: .
cdr3_nt: TGCAGTGCTACCCCGGGTGGGCCCTTTGAGCAGTTCTTC
cdr3_aa: CSATPGGPFEQFF

d_call: .
j_call: TRBJ2-1
v_call: TRBV6-1
clone_size: .
cdr3_nt: TGTGCCAGCAGTGAAGGAAACCGCCTTGAGCAGTTCTTC
cdr3_aa: CASSEGNRLEQFF

d_call: TRBD1
j_call: TRBJ2-4
v_call: TRBV7-2
clone_size: few
cdr3_nt: TGTGCCAGCAGTCCTAGCTGGACAGGGGGAGGCATTCAGTACTTC
cdr3_aa: CASSPSWTGGGIQYF

d_call: TRBD2
j_call: TRBJ2-2
v_call: TRBV10-3
clone_size: .
cdr3_nt: TGTGCCATCAGTGCGACTAGCGGGATTAACGGGGAGCTGTTTTTT
cdr3_aa: CAISATSGINGELFF

d_call: .
j_call: TRBJ2-7
v_call: TRBV4-2
clone_size: .
cdr3_nt: TGTGCCAGCAGCCCGCAAATGGGGAGCTCCTACGAGCAGTACTTC
cdr3_aa: CASSPQMGSSYEQYF

d_call: .
j_call: TRBJ2-1
v_call: TRBV27
clone_size: few
cdr3_nt: TGTGCCAGCAGTTTATTATATGGTGAGCAGTTCTTC
cdr3_aa: CASSLLYGEQFF

d_call: .
j_call: TRBJ1-2
v_call: TRBV11-2
clone_size: .
cdr3_nt: TGTGCCAGCAGTCTATCCGGGGCCCACAACTATGGCTACACCTTC
cdr3_aa: CASSLSGAHNYGYTF

d_call: .
j_call: TRBJ2-6
v_call: TRBV7-6
clone_size: .
cdr3_nt: TGTGCCAGCAGCGGATTCATGGCTGGGGCCAACGTCCGGACTTTC
cdr3_aa: CASSGFMAGANVRTF

d_call: .
j_call: TRBJ2-3
v_call: TRBV6-1
clone_size: .
cdr3_nt: TGTGCCAGCAGCTGGCGGGTCGCTAGCACAGATACGCAGTATTTT
cdr3_aa: CASSWRVASTDTQYF

d_call: .
j_call: TRBJ1-2
v_call: TRBV6-2/TRBV6-3
clone_size: few
cdr3_nt: TGTGCCAGCAGCACCGGGACACCCTATGGCTACACCTTC
cdr3_aa: CASSTGTPYGYTF

d_call: .
j_call: TRBJ2-4
v_call: TRBV3-1
clone_size: .
cdr3_nt: TGTGTCAGCAGCCAGGGGTCTAGGGTAGCGGCGGCCAAAAACATTCAGTACTTC
cdr3_aa: CVSSQGSRVAAAKNIQYF

d_call: TRBD2
j_call: TRBJ2-7
v_call: TRBV28
clone_size: .
cdr3_nt: TGTGCCAGCAGTTACCCCCTAGGGCTAGCGGGGGTGGGCGAGCAGTACTTC
cdr3_aa: CASSYPLGLAGVGEQYF

d_call: TRBD2
j_call: TRBJ2-7
v_call: TRBV9
clone_size: .
cdr3_nt: TGTGCCAGCAGCGCAGGACTAGGGACGTACGAGCAGTACTTC
cdr3_aa: CASSAGLGTYEQYF

d_call: .
j_call: TRBJ1-1
v_call: TRBV6-2/TRBV6-3
clone_size: .
cdr3_nt: TGTGCCAGCAGTTACATTCCCGGCGAAGCTTTCTTT
cdr3_aa: CASSYIPGEAFF

d_call: TRBD2
j_call: TRBJ2-7
v_call: TRBV12-3/TRBV12-4
clone_size: .
cdr3_nt: TGTGCCAGCAGGGCGGGGACTAGCGGTACCTACGAGCAGTACTTC
cdr3_aa: CASRAGTSGTYEQYF

d_call: TRBD1
j_call: TRBJ1-2
v_call: TRBV12-3/TRBV12-4
clone_size: .
cdr3_nt: TGTGCCAGCAGTTTTGCAGGGGGCGGCTATGGCTACACCTTC
cdr3_aa: CASSFAGGGYGYTF

d_call: .
j_call: TRBJ1-5
v_call: TRBV6-1
clone_size: .
cdr3_nt: TGTGCCAGCAGTCTACAGGGTTGGAGCAATCAGCCCCAGCATTTT
cdr3_aa: CASSLQGWSNQPQHF

d_call: TRBD2
j_call: TRBJ2-3
v_call: TRBV3-1
clone_size: .
cdr3_nt: TGTGCCAGCAGCCACGTGGGACTAGCGGGAGGCACAGATACGCAGTATTTT
cdr3_aa: CASSHVGLAGGTDTQYF

d_call: TRBD2
j_call: TRBJ2-1
v_call: TRBV7-8
clone_size: .
cdr3_nt: TGTGCCAGCATCGATTTGGGGACTAGCGGGAGAAATGAGCAGTTCTTC
cdr3_aa: CASIDLGTSGRNEQFF

d_call: TRBD2
j_call: TRBJ2-5
v_call: TRBV5-5
clone_size: .
cdr3_nt: TGTGCCAGCAGCTGGGGACTAGCGGCCCAAGAGACCCAGTACTTC
cdr3_aa: CASSWGLAAQETQYF

d_call: .
j_call: TRBJ2-1
v_call: TRBV24-1
clone_size: few
cdr3_nt: TGTGCCACCAGTGCCCCTAGGGAGGGGGACAATGAGCAGTTCTTC
cdr3_aa: CATSAPREGDNEQFF

d_call: TRBD2
j_call: TRBJ2-3
v_call: TRBV12-3/TRBV12-4
clone_size: .
cdr3_nt: TGTGCCAGCAGTTTAGGGCTAGCGGGAGGGGGTGGAGATACGCAGTATTTT
cdr3_aa: CASSLGLAGGGGDTQYF

d_call: .
j_call: TRBJ2-7
v_call: TRBV6-6
clone_size: .
cdr3_nt: TGTGCCAGCAGCCGGGGGAGCTCCTACAATGAGCAGTACTTC
cdr3_aa: CASSRGSSYNEQYF

d_call: .
j_call: TRBJ2-3
v_call: TRBV20-1
clone_size: .
cdr3_nt: TGCAGTGCTGGTAGCACAGATACGCAGTATTTT
cdr3_aa: CSAGSTDTQYF

d_call: .
j_call: TRBJ2-5
v_call: TRBV5-1
clone_size: .
cdr3_nt: TGCGCCAGCAGCTGGAGCGGAATTCAAGAGACCCAGTACTTC
cdr3_aa: CASSWSGIQETQYF

d_call: .
j_call: TRBJ2-3
v_call: TRBV6-4
clone_size: .
cdr3_nt: TGTGCCAGCAGTGACACGTCGGGACCGAGCACAGATACGCAGTATTTT
cdr3_aa: CASSDTSGPSTDTQYF

d_call: .
j_call: TRBJ2-3
v_call: TRBV27
clone_size: few
cdr3_nt: TGTGCCAGCAGTTTTTTCCCCAGGGAGGCTAGCACAGATACGCAGTATTTT
cdr3_aa: CASSFFPREASTDTQYF

d_call: TRBD1
j_call: TRBJ2-5
v_call: TRBV4-1
clone_size: .
cdr3_nt: TGCGCCAGCAGCCAAGAAGGACAGGCGGAGACCCAGTACTTC
cdr3_aa: CASSQEGQAETQYF

d_call: .
j_call: TRBJ1-2
v_call: TRBV12-3/TRBV12-4
clone_size: .
cdr3_nt: TGTGCCAGCAGTTTCCCCGGGGGCGGCTATGGCTACACCTTC
cdr3_aa: CASSFPGGGYGYTF

d_call: .
j_call: TRBJ1-2
v_call: TRBV12-3/TRBV12-4
clone_size: .
cdr3_nt: TGTGCCAGCAGTTTCGGGCAGTTACCGGGAGATGGCTACACCTTC
cdr3_aa: CASSFGQLPGDGYTF

d_call: .
j_call: TRBJ2-6
v_call: TRBV10-3
clone_size: few
cdr3_nt: TGTGCCATCAGCTGGGACATATCCTCTGGGGCCAACGTCCTGACTTTC
cdr3_aa: CAISWDISSGANVLTF

d_call: .
j_call: TRBJ2-3
v_call: TRBV10-3
clone_size: .
cdr3_nt: TGTGCCATCAGTGAGTCGGAGGGAGACAGCACAGATACGCAGTATTTT
cdr3_aa: CAISESEGDSTDTQYF

d_call: .
j_call: TRBJ1-6
v_call: TRBV15
clone_size: few
cdr3_nt: TGTGCCACCAGCAGAGAATTTGCTGCAGGGTTCTCACCCCTCCACTTT
cdr3_aa: CATSREFAAGFSPLHF

d_call: .
j_call: TRBJ1-4
v_call: TRBV6-1
clone_size: .
cdr3_nt: TGTGCCAGCAGTGAAGTTAAAGGGGATAGGGAAAAACTGTTTTTT
cdr3_aa: CASSEVKGDREKLFF

d_call: .
j_call: TRBJ2-7
v_call: TRBV27
clone_size: .
cdr3_nt: TGTGCCAGCAGTTTAACGGCCCCCGGGGCCGGAACCTACGAGCAGTACTTC
cdr3_aa: CASSLTAPGAGTYEQYF

d_call: .
j_call: TRBJ2-3
v_call: TRBV6-5
clone_size: few
cdr3_nt: TGTGCCAGCCAGGGGGGGGAAACAGATACGCAGTATTTT
cdr3_aa: CASQGGETDTQYF